This T cell receptor beta chain was identified during a study of OX40 agonist ivuxolimab in advanced cancers. Study information: The treatment was a fully human IgG2 OX40 agonist, ivuxolimab.

Exclusion of a patient followed from autoimmune disease history or systemic immunosuppression. The repertoire was sequenced with immunoSEQ multiplex PCR; TCRdb's copy has only in-frame clones and lacks some. Here the sample spans around 60,000 clones, approximately 91% being singletons. Germline V gene sequence: CDR1 MDHEN, CDR2 SYDVKM. This CDR3 spans 14 amino acids. The V and J ends lost 5 bases and 4 bases respectively, with 12 bases between them. Study conclusions and caveats: Expanded peripheral T cells had an undetermined antigen specificity. CD8+ T cells (on average) carried more expanded clones than CD4+ T cells.

Regarding this clone: The target antigen is unknown.

The J gene is TRBJ2-1, the V gene TRBV28; perhaps TRBD1 as D (6 bases). Specimen: CD4+ or CD8+ T cells sorted from blood, collected in a trial of the OX40 agonist ivuxolimab. The sequence was obtained from an adult with an advanced solid tumor such as melanoma, head and neck, liver or kidney cancer. Here the CDR3 reads CASSPGDIYNEQFF. The DNA of the CDR3 is TGTGCCAGCAGTCCCGGGGACATTTACAATGAGCAGTTCTTC.